This TCR beta chain appears in the sequencing data of a study of siplizumab effects on memory and regulatory T cells. Whole-study findings and limits: A small minority of alloreactive clones were mapped to unstimulated subsets. Assignment of a naive or memory phenotype failed for roughly 80-96% of the proliferating CD4+ or CD8+ clones.

V shed 7 bases and J shed 3 bases, with 9 bases lying between them. Germline V CDR1 and CDR2: SNHLY, FYNNEI. The CDR3 has 12 residues. The protocol was immunoSEQ multiplex PCR, while the TCRdb copy is restricted to in-frame clones and leaves out a portion. Among 100,000 or so clones, about 94% were seen once, and the ten largest hold around 1.4%. For this clone: Its antigen remains unknown.

The sequenced material came from non-Treg CD4+ T cells sorted from blood. This clonotype was sampled from a human donor in good health. V usage is TRBV2 and J usage is TRBJ1-2; D gene unclear. The CDR3 loop reads CASNVGYYGYTF. The CDR3 DNA reads TGTGCCAGCAACGTGGGATACTATGGCTACACCTTC.